Listed below are T cell receptor beta chains from one sample, sequenced in a study of siplizumab effects on memory and regulatory T cells. Produced via immunoSEQ multiplex PCR; TCRdb's table is partial and in-frame only. The table lists roughly 56,000 clones, approximately 93% of them singletons. The sequenced sample consisted of CD8+ T cells sorted from blood. These receptors were taken from a human donor in good health. CDR3s include the opening cysteine and the closing phenylalanine or tryptophan.

CDR3	V	J
CASTAGGEQYF	TRBV28	TRBJ2-7
CASSDLGATYGYTF	TRBV6-1	TRBJ1-2
CASGARENVYEQYF	TRBV27	TRBJ2-7
CASGDSTYEQYF	TRBV6-6	TRBJ2-7
CAWRKKGVNSNQPQHF	TRBV30	TRBJ1-5
CAISDEGDTQYF	TRBV10-3	TRBJ2-3
CASRPFSKQSTDTQYF	TRBV28	TRBJ2-3
CATSSVYSNQPQHF	TRBV15	TRBJ1-5
CASSVGTGSNEQYF	TRBV9	TRBJ2-7
CASSYLPDSSYEQYF	TRBV6-6	TRBJ2-7
CASSSYYEQYF	TRBV7-9	TRBJ2-7
CASSLRGFVGTDTEAFF	TRBV27	TRBJ1-1
CASSESYEQYF	TRBV6-6	TRBJ2-7
CASTTLEEYGYTF	TRBV19	TRBJ1-2
CASSFNGITYEQYF	TRBV27	TRBJ2-7
CSVHEAANYGYTF	TRBV29-1	TRBJ1-2
CASSDWAGRCEKLFF	TRBV6-4	TRBJ1-4
CASSAGDSSGNTIYF	TRBV9	TRBJ1-3
CASSDQGALSREQYF	TRBV5-5	TRBJ2-7
CASSSEDTQYF	TRBV27	TRBJ2-3
CATSRDGAGSYTGELFF	TRBV15	TRBJ2-2
CASQKHSTDTQYF	TRBV4-1	TRBJ2-3
CASSLGQATNEKLFF	TRBV5-1	TRBJ1-4
CASSEGLAGNEQYF	TRBV10-1	TRBJ2-7
CAIRPSQDSGANVLTF	TRBV10-3	TRBJ2-6
CASSSHQVGAGANVLTF	TRBV5-4	TRBJ2-6
CASSLSYYQETQYF	TRBV7-2	TRBJ2-5
CASRLLTGNNEQFF	TRBV28	TRBJ2-1
CASSFRGANEQFF	TRBV5-6	TRBJ2-1
CASSLLETDTQYF	TRBV7-9	TRBJ2-3
CASSEGTSGTDTQYF	TRBV6-4	TRBJ2-3
CASGRGEKLFF	TRBV25-1	TRBJ1-4
CAISEAYYGYTF	TRBV10-3	TRBJ1-2
CAWSVQGAYSLGAFF	TRBV30	TRBJ1-1
CASSLGSGTRAPGNTIYF	TRBV11-2	TRBJ1-3
CASSPISYEQYF	TRBV28	TRBJ2-7
CASSLESGPTDTQYF	TRBV5-1	TRBJ2-3
CASSLDFYNEQFF	TRBV27	TRBJ2-1
CASSQEGGREGSPLHF	TRBV4-1	TRBJ1-6
CASTPAPQGQSYNEQFF	TRBV9	TRBJ2-1
CASSLTSAYEQYF	TRBV5-1	.
CASTVRPSYGYTF	TRBV28	TRBJ1-2
CASSGGDRLGGEAFF	TRBV7-2	TRBJ1-1
CSAPAHEQYF	TRBV20-1	TRBJ2-7
CASSLVRQGGELFF	TRBV7-7	TRBJ2-2
CASSRDRVRDVGETQYF	TRBV7-2	TRBJ2-5
CASSREGRRNEQYF	TRBV19	TRBJ2-7
CSVEPAGYEETQYF	TRBV29-1	TRBJ2-5
CASSLGSGNQETQYF	TRBV28	TRBJ2-5
CASSPTSGDYTQYF	TRBV4-2	TRBJ2-3
CASSDLRLGSTDTQYF	TRBV6-1	TRBJ2-3
CAYDLDTYNEQFF	TRBV6-1	TRBJ2-1
CASSVREDYEQYF	TRBV7-6	TRBJ2-7
CSVEDTRTGSGYTF	TRBV29-1	TRBJ1-2
CASSYSGLAEETQYF	TRBV6-5	TRBJ2-5
CASSVAGGMDTEAFF	TRBV9	TRBJ1-1
CATKGSGLMNTEAFF	TRBV28	TRBJ1-1